A selection of T cell receptor beta chains follows, all from one sample in a study of spatial heterogeneity in lung cancer. Using its own MiXCR run on the 5' RACE reads, TCRdb lists one record per CDR3 protein. The sample holds 4,000 or so distinct CDR3 sequences, about 8% seen once. The sequencing used lung tumor tissue, collected at surgery. These receptors originate from a male donor with early-stage non-small cell lung cancer. Each CDR3 is given with its conserved first and last residue. The D gene is left open where the match is weak. Only part of the rows carry a size: once, few, many, or a class if the clone is expanded.

CDR3aa,CDR3nt,j_gene,abundance,v_gene,len,d_gene
CASSLTGTSGGNEQFF,TGCGCCAGCAGCTTGACCGGGACTAGCGGGGGTAATGAGCAGTTCTTC,TRBJ2-1,medium-sized,TRBV5-1,16,TRBD2
CSARDRGWASHGYTF,TGCAGTGCTAGAGATCGGGGGTGGGCATCCCATGGCTACACCTTC,TRBJ1-2,medium-sized,TRBV20-1,15,-
CASSLGPLTAGVYYEQYF,TGTGCCAGCAGCTTAGGCCCCCTTACGGCGGGAGTATACTACGAGCAGTACTTC,TRBJ2-7,medium-sized,TRBV11-2,18,TRBD2
CASTAPRGLGFGTDTQYF,TGTGCCAGTACCGCCCCCAGGGGTCTTGGTTTTGGCACAGATACGCAGTATTTT,TRBJ2-3,-,TRBV19,18,-
CASSLRGKEQYF,TGTGCCAGCAGTTTAAGGGGGAAGGAGCAGTACTTC,TRBJ2-7,many,TRBV28,12,-
CASSYFPGAITGELFF,TGTGCCAGCAGTTATTTCCCGGGGGCCATCACCGGGGAGCTGTTTTTT,TRBJ2-2,many,TRBV6-2/TRBV6-3,16,-
CASSPRLGNTEAFF,TGTGCCAGCTCCCCGAGACTCGGGAACACTGAAGCTTTCTTT,TRBJ1-1,medium-sized,TRBV18,14,-
CASRKTGSTGELFF,TGTGCCAGCCGTAAGACAGGGTCCACCGGGGAGCTGTTTTTT,TRBJ2-2,medium-sized,TRBV6-2/TRBV6-3,14,TRBD1
CASSLVAGRSGANVLTF,TGTGCCAGCAGCTTAGTCGCAGGGAGGTCGGGGGCCAACGTCCTGACTTTC,TRBJ2-6,-,TRBV11-2,17,-
CSARDRRVGGELFF,TGCAGTGCTAGGGACAGGAGAGTTGGCGGGGAGCTGTTTTTT,TRBJ2-2,-,TRBV20-1,14,TRBD1
CAWTGTAVSDTQYF,TGTGCCTGGACCGGGACAGCGGTTTCGGATACGCAGTATTTT,TRBJ2-3,many,TRBV30,14,TRBD1
CASSLTGGDTEAFF,TGCGCCAGCAGCCTGACAGGGGGGGACACTGAAGCTTTCTTT,TRBJ1-1,medium-sized,TRBV5-1,14,TRBD1